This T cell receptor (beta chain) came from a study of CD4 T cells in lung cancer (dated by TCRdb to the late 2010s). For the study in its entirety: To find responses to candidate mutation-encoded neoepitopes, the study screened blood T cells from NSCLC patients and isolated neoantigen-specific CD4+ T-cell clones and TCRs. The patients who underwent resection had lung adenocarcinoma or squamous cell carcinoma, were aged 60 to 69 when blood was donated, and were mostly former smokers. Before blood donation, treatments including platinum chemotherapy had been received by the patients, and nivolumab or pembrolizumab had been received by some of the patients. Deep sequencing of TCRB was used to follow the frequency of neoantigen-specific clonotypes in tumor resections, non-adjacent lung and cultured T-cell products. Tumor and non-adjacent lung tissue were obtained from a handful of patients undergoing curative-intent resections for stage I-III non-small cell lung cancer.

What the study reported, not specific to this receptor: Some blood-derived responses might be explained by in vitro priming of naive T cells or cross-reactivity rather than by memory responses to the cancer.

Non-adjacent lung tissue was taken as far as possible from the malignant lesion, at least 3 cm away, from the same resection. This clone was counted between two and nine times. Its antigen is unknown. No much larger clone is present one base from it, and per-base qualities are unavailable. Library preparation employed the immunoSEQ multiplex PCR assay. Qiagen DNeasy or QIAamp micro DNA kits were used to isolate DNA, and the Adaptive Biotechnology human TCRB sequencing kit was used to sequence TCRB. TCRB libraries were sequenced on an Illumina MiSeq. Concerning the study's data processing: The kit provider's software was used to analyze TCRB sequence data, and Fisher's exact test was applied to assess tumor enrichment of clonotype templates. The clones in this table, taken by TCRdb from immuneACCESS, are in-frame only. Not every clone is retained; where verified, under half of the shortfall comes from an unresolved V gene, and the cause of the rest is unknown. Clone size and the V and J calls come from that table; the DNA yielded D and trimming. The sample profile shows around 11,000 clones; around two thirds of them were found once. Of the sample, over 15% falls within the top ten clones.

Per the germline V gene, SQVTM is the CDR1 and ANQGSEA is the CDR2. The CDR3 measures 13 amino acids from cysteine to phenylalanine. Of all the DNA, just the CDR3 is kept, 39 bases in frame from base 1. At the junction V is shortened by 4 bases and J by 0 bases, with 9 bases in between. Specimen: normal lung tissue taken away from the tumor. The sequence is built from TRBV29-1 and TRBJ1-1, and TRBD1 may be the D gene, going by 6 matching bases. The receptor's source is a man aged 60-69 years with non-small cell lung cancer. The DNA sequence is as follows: TGCAGCGTTGTCGGACAGCTGAACACTGAAGCTTTCTTT. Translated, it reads CSVVGQLNTEAFF.